The sequence of this T cell receptor (beta chain) was determined in a study of T cells after posttransplantation cyclophosphamide. This clone was recorded many times. The antigen is undetermined. Cyclophosphamide on days +3 and +4 followed busulfan-fludarabine conditioning and a marrow graft. CDR3 size: 14 residues. With V trimmed by 3 bases and J by 3 bases, 2 bases remained unmatched. The germline V gene has CDR1 SGHDN and CDR2 FVKESK. Study-level findings and limits: After PTCy, TRB diversity resembled that of CNI/methotrexate controls.

Profiled with immunoSEQ multiplex PCR; TCRdb holds only in-frame clones, not every one. In total the sample includes approximately 15,000 clones, none of them seen once. Sample: PBMCs, taken after allogeneic stem cell transplant with posttransplant cyclophosphamide. This chain joins TRBV14 and TRBJ2-7; 10 bases align to TRBD2. The receptor's source is a female patient between 30 and 39 years old who received an allogeneic stem cell transplant from a related donor, was CMV-positive, and had no GVHD. Certain T cells may be donor cells from the graft. CDR3 sequence: CASSHSGGNYEQYF. In DNA, the CDR3 is TGTGCCAGCAGCCATAGCGGGGGGAACTACGAGCAGTACTTC.